These 13 T cell receptor beta chains were sequenced from one sample in a study of shared clonotypes between healthy human individuals. Repertoires were generated with immunoSEQ multiplex PCR, while TCRdb's copy carries only in-frame clones and drops some. This table holds hundreds of thousands of clones, about 95% found once. Terminally differentiated effector memory CD45RA+ cells were left out of the naive CD8 fraction, which was CD45RO-negative and positively selected for CCR7. Sequenced sample: naive CD8+ T cells sorted from blood. The receptors originated from a woman in her twenties or thirties in good health.

The CDR3 bases are TGCGCCAGCAGCCAAGAGCCAGGGATAGGCGAGCAGTTCTTC. Amino acids: CASSQEPGIGEQFF. This rearrangement joins TRBV4-1 to TRBJ2-1; TRBD1 might be the D (5 bases). Trimming took 0 bases from V and 10 from J, leaving 13 bases between them. The CDR3 spans 14 residues. In germline, CDR1 is MGHRA, CDR2 YSYEKL.

This chain connects TRBV27 to TRBJ2-2; the match to TRBD2 covers 7 bases. With V trimmed by 5 bases and J by 5 bases, 14 bases remained unmatched. This CDR3 region has 17 residues. Looked up from germline, CDR1 is MNHEY and CDR2 is SMNVEV (reference sequence). CDR3 sequence reads: CASSPIMGRGRTGELFF. In DNA form, the CDR3 reads TGTGCCAGCAGTCCCATAATGGGGCGCGGGAGAACCGGGGAGCTGTTTTTT.

V is TRBV27 and J is TRBJ2-5; no clear D gene. Per germline, CDR1 MNHEY and CDR2 SMNVEV (reference sequence). This CDR3 is 13 amino acids long. The V and J ends lost 3 bases and 5 bases respectively, with 10 bases between them. CDR3 coding DNA: TGTGCCAGCAGTTTGAGGAATCAGGAGACCCAGTACTTC. The encoded protein is CASSLRNQETQYF.

Only one count was recorded for this clone. V usage is TRBV7-3 and J usage is TRBJ2-3; TRBD2 aligns across 7 bases. The CDR3 extends over 13 amino acids. V shed 5 bases and J 7 bases; nucleotides not matched to a gene: 6. Germline lookup yields CDR1 SGHTA and CDR2 FQGTGA. CDR3 in DNA: TGTGCCAGCAGCCCCCCCGGGGGGAATACGCAGTATTTT. The encoded protein is CASSPPGGNTQYF.

The chain uses TRBV6-4 and TRBJ2-2; 7 positions agree with TRBD1. Germline assignment: CDR1 MRHNA and CDR2 SNTAGT. V shed 5 bases and J 4 bases; nucleotides not matched to a gene: 4. This CDR3 comprises 14 residues. The DNA for the CDR3 is TGTGCCAGCAGTTCGGACAGGTTCACCGGGGAGCTGTTTTTT. This sequence encodes CASSSDRFTGELFF.

The rearrangement joins TRBV27 to TRBJ2-7; 12 bases are shared with TRBD1. The CDR3 spans 16 residues. The germline V gene has CDR1 MNHEY and CDR2 SMNVEV (reference sequence). V lost 1 base, J lost 5 bases, and 6 bases stayed unmatched. This CDR3 is CASSLLTGTGGDEQYF. CDR3 nucleotide sequence: TGTGCCAGCAGTTTATTGACCGGGACAGGGGGCGACGAGCAGTACTTC.

The gene calls are TRBV13 and TRBJ2-5; 8 bases are shared with TRBD2. Germline V gene lookup returns CDR1 PRHDT and CDR2 FYEKMQ (reference sequence). Trimming took 5 bases from V and 3 from J; bases not matched to a gene: 8. CDR3 size: 15 residues. CDR3 protein: CASSHSGKGEETQYF. The DNA of the CDR3 is TGTGCCAGCAGCCATAGCGGGAAGGGGGAAGAGACCCAGTACTTC. Filled out from reference TRBV13 and TRBJ2-5, the complete variable domain reads AAGVIQSPRHLIKEKRETATLKCYPIPRHDTVYWYQQGPGQDPQFLISFYEKMQSDKGSIPDRFSAQQFSDYHSELNMSSLELGDSALYFCASSHSGKGEETQYFGPGTRLLVL.

The chain links TRBV19 to TRBJ2-1, with 8 positions matching TRBD2. This CDR3 is 16 amino acids long. Germline V gene sequence: CDR1 LNHDA, CDR2 SQIVND (reference sequence). V shed 1 base, J shed 10 bases, and the junction held 12 bases outside the gene matches. The CDR3 loop reads CASSIGGGSGIEEQFF. DNA for the CDR3: TGTGCCAGTAGTATAGGTGGGGGTAGCGGGATAGAAGAGCAGTTCTTC. The variable domain in full, with the rest retrieved from reference TRBV19 and TRBJ2-1, is DGGITQSPKYLFRKEGQNVTLSCEQNLNHDAMYWYRQDPGQGLRLIYYSQIVNDFQKGDIAEGYSVSREKKESFPLTVTSAQKNPTAFYLCASSIGGGSGIEEQFFGPGTRLTVL.

This sequence joins TRBV29-1 and TRBJ2-5, with D perhaps TRBD1 (5 bases). The J call may be mistaken, given a closer DNA end match to TRBJ2-7. The V gene's germline CDR1 is SQVTM and CDR2 ANQGSEA. The CDR3 is made up of 11 amino acids. The CDR3 nucleotides read TGCAGCGTCAGACAGAGCTACGAGCAGTACTTC. It specifies CSVRQSYEQYF.

This chain connects TRBV27 to TRBJ2-5, with TRBD1 matching over 9 bases. This CDR3 has 14 residues. V lost 3 bases, J lost 5 bases, and 4 bases stayed unmatched. In germline, CDR1 is MNHEY, CDR2 SMNVEV (reference sequence). The CDR3 region is CASSFTGGLETQYF. In DNA form, the CDR3 reads TGTGCCAGCAGTTTTACAGGGGGCCTCGAGACCCAGTACTTC.

The chain links TRBV14 to TRBJ2-7; D ambiguous. CDR3 length: 12 amino acids. Germline-derived CDR1 and CDR2 are SGHDN and FVKESK. The ends were cut back, 4 bases at V and 3 bases at J, with 7 bases in the middle. The CDR3 region has the DNA TGTGCCAGCAGCCCTACTAACTACGAGCAGTACTTC. This encodes CASSPTNYEQYF.

V and J are TRBV6-5 and TRBJ2-7; 8 positions agree with TRBD2. Germline V CDR1 and CDR2: MNHEY, SVGAGI. The CDR3 sequence is 16 residues long. V lost 0 bases and J lost 2; bases outside the gene matches: 6. CDR3 DNA: TGTGCCAGCAGTTACTCGATAGGACTAGCCCCCTACGAGCAGTACTTC. Its translation: CASSYSIGLAPYEQYF.

This clone has just one count. This sequence joins TRBV6-6 and TRBJ1-5; no definite D call. Germline assignment: CDR1 MNHNY and CDR2 SVGAGI (reference sequence). Trimming cost V 0 bases and J 4 bases, with 7 bases left between them. There are 14 residues in the CDR3. CDR3 in DNA: TGTGCCAGCAGTTACTCGGGCCAGAATCAGCCCCAGCATTTT. It is translated as CASSYSGQNQPQHF.